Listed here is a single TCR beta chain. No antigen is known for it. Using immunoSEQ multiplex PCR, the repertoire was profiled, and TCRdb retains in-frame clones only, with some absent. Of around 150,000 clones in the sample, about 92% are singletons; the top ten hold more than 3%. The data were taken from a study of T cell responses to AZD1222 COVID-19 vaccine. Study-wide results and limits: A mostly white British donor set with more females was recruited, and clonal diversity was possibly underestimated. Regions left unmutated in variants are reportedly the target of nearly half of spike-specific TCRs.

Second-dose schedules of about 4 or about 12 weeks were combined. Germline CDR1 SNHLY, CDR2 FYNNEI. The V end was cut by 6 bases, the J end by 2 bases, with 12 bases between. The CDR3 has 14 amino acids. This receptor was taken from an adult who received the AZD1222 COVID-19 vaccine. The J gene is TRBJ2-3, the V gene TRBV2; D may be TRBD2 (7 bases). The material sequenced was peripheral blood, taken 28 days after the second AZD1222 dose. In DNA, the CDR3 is TGTGCCAGCAGGCGGGGGCGGCTCACAGATACGCAGTATTTT. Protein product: CASRRGRLTDTQYF.